This TCR beta chain was profiled in a study of T cell clonality in common variable immunodeficiency. Germline CDR1 MDHEN, CDR2 SYDVKM. Unmatched junction bases numbered 4, after V lost 6 bases and J lost 6 bases. This CDR3 is built from 12 residues. This clone was seen at least ten times. The target antigen is unknown. The read halts 3 residues ahead of the CDR3 end, with the missing end drawn from the germline J gene. The study's findings and limits: Authors noted CVID clonality's cause needs subpopulation repertoire sequencing. Compared with controls, CVID subjects had fewer shared TCRbeta clones. In common variable immunodeficiency, TCR beta chains reportedly carried fewer deletions and N-nucleotide insertions.

Assay: immunoSEQ multiplex PCR; the TCRdb copy retains only in-frame clones and omits some. The counts give approximately 28,000 clones, none of them seen only once; approximately 3.5% is held by the top ten. The chain combines TRBV28 with TRBJ2-7; 8 bases fit TRBD1. This clonotype was obtained from a human donor with common variable immunodeficiency. The sequencing input was peripheral blood mononuclear cells. The CDR3 here is CASRTTGVEQYF. Incomplete CDR3 DNA: TGTGCCAGCAGGACGACAGGGGTCGAG.